The clone carrying this TCR beta chain appeared many times. No antigen is known for it. This sample is part of a study of T cell repertoires in cytomegalovirus infection. TCRdb redid the calling of the reads with MiXCR, one entry per CDR3 protein. The data hold a few hundred thousand distinct CDR3 sequences, with roughly 21% observed a single time. General study points: In two of eight donors, the top clonotype was HLA-C-restricted CMV-specific. Frequencies of public TCR beta families were cumulated, and this identified carriers of CMV plus the relevant HLA.

Germline CDR1 is MRHNA and CDR2 is SNTAGT. V shed 2 bases and J shed 6 bases, with 5 bases lying between them. The CDR3 runs 12 residues. The receptor's source is a human donor in good health (CMV status not recorded). Some clones in this sample may be carry-over from other donors' samples. The specimen comprised cultured PBMCs, sampled from culture after CMV antigen stimulation. The rearrangement uses TRBV6-4 and TRBJ2-1; D not certain. The CDR3, as DNA: TGTGCCAGCAGTGACGCCGTCAATGAGCAGTTCTTC. This codes for CASSDAVNEQFF.